Listed here are 18 T cell receptor beta chains from one sample, sequenced in a study of blood T cell repertoires in COVID-19. The repertoire was sequenced with immunoSEQ multiplex PCR; TCRdb's copy has only in-frame clones and lacks some. The sample carries roughly 190,000 clones, 65% to 85% recorded once. Specimen: peripheral blood. Receptors were obtained from a human donor with acute or convalescent COVID-19. The donor label of this sample is uncertain.

The chain carries TRBV19 and TRBJ2-5, with 9 bases aligning to TRBD1. The V gene end was trimmed by 1 base and the J gene end by 1 base; junction bases not matched to a gene: 7. The germline V gene encodes CDR1 LNHDA and CDR2 SQIVND (reference sequence). This CDR3 region has 17 residues. The CDR3 nucleotides read TGTGCCAGTAGTATAGGGAGGACAGGGGACCCCCAAGAGACCCAGTACTTC. Translated: CASSIGRTGDPQETQYF.

As concerns this clone: The sample carries other DNA sequences with the same CDR3. The chain uses TRBV7-8 and TRBJ1-6; perhaps TRBD1 as D (5 bases). This CDR3 region has 14 residues. Germline V gene lookup returns CDR1 SGHVS and CDR2 FQNEAQ. V dropped 3 bases and J dropped 7 bases, with 10 bases sitting between them. The CDR3 spells CASSLGGGNSPLHF. CDR3 sequence (DNA): TGTGCCAGCAGCTTGGGCGGGGGGAATTCACCCCTCCACTTT. The full variable domain, rest sourced from reference TRBV7-8 and TRBJ1-6, is GAGVSQSPRYKVAKRGQDVALRCDPISGHVSLFWYQQALGQGPEFLTYFQNEAQLDKSGLPSDRFFAERPEGSVSTLKIQRTQQEDSAVYLCASSLGGGNSPLHFGNGTRLTVT.

CDR3 DNA: TGTGCCAGCAGCGTAGAAGGGACAGGCCTCTACGAGCAGTACTTC. Translating gives CASSVEGTGLYEQYF. J is TRBJ2-7 and V is TRBV9, with TRBD1 identical over 8 bases. Germline values: CDR1 SGDLS, CDR2 YYNGEE. J lost 3 bases, V lost 0 bases, and 5 bases had no gene match. The CDR3 has 15 amino acids.

The rearrangement links TRBV7-2 to TRBJ1-5; D call uncertain. CDR1 is SGHTA and CDR2 is FQGNSA in the germline V gene. Trimming removed 1 base at V and 13 bases at J, with 8 bases between. The CDR3 runs to 11 residues. CDR3 DNA sequence: TGTGCCAGCAGCTTAGGCCCGCGGCAGCATTTT. As protein: CASSLGPRQHF.

The rearrangement links TRBV30 to TRBJ2-7; 9 bases agree with TRBD2. V shed 5 bases and J 2 bases; nucleotides not matched to a gene: 7. CDR3 size: 14 residues. Germline lookup yields CDR1 GTSNPN and CDR2 SVGIG (reference sequence). CDR3 DNA sequence: TGTGCCTGGGCGCGGGGGGGCATTACCTACGAGCAGTACTTC. This gives the protein CAWARGGITYEQYF.

This clone was seen a single time. At one boundary the junction diverges from the germline segment, which might be a read error. The chain recombines TRBV28 with TRBJ1-1; D may be TRBD1 (5 bases). From germline, CDR1 is MDHEN and CDR2 SYDVKM. CDR3 length: 14 amino acids. The CDR3 loop is CASSSLGGNAEAFF. In DNA form, the CDR3 reads TGTGCCAGCAGTTCCTTGGGGGGGAACGCTGAAGCTTTCTTT.

The rearrangement joins TRBV4-1 to TRBJ1-5; TRBD1 is a possible D gene (6 bases). Trimming took off 3 bases at V and 1 base at J, with 7 bases between the two ends. The CDR3 contains 14 residues. Germline-derived CDR1 and CDR2 are MGHRA and YSYEKL. This CDR3 reads CASSQGASNQPQHF. The CDR3, as DNA: TGCGCCAGCAGCCAGGGGGCCAGCAATCAGCCCCAGCATTTT.

The V and J genes are TRBV11-2 and TRBJ1-2, with D perhaps TRBD1 (5 bases). The CDR3 loop spans 15 amino acids. The ends were cut back, 5 bases at V and 4 bases at J, with 17 bases in the middle. CDR1 and CDR2 from the germline V gene are SGHAT and FQNNGV. The CDR3 coding sequence is TGTGCCAGCAGCCCCATCGGGAGGGGTTCCTATGGCTACACCTTC. Its translation is CASSPIGRGSYGYTF.

CDR3 sequence (DNA): TGTGCCAGCAGCCCCTACCGACAGAATACTTACTACGAGCAGTACTTC. Residues: CASSPYRQNTYYEQYF. V is TRBV7-9 and J is TRBJ2-7, with D maybe TRBD1 (5 bases). CDR1 is SEHNR, CDR2 FQNEAQ, per germline (reference sequence). V lost 5 bases, J lost 3 bases, and 20 bases lay in between. This CDR3 is 16 amino acids long.

V gene TRBV19 combines with J gene TRBJ1-5; D is ambiguous. The ends were cut back, 3 bases at V and 2 bases at J, with 14 bases in the middle. This CDR3 spans 16 amino acids. Germline V gives CDR1 LNHDA, CDR2 SQIVND (reference sequence). The CDR3 spells CASSIMNGLRNQPQHF. The CDR3, as DNA: TGTGCCAGTAGTATCATGAACGGTTTACGCAATCAGCCCCAGCATTTT.

The V and J genes are TRBV28 and TRBJ1-2, with 9 positions matching TRBD1. This CDR3 region has 16 residues. Germline loops: CDR1 MDHEN, CDR2 SYDVKM. V trimming: 2 bases; J trimming: 7 bases; junction bases outside the gene matches: 11. CDR3 sequence reads: CASSLDPTGGEAGYTF. The CDR3 nucleotides are TGTGCCAGCAGTTTAGATCCCACAGGGGGCGAGGCTGGCTACACCTTC.

This clone was observed once. V is TRBV9 and J is TRBJ2-1, with D unclear. Germline V gene lookup returns CDR1 SGDLS and CDR2 YYNGEE. The CDR3 loop spans 15 amino acids. V was pared by 0 bases and J by 0 bases, with 7 bases between. The CDR3 sequence: CASSVGTASYNEQFF. The DNA for the CDR3 is TGTGCCAGCAGCGTAGGTACTGCCTCCTACAATGAGCAGTTCTTC.

CDR3 loop: CASMGIAIGTDTQYF. Here the CDR3 DNA reads TGTGCCAGCATGGGGATAGCGATCGGCACAGATACGCAGTATTTT. V usage is TRBV6-6 and J usage is TRBJ2-3, with D tentatively TRBD2 (5 bases). Germline loops: CDR1 MNHNY, CDR2 SVGAGI (reference sequence). Trimming shortened V by 7 bases and J by 1 base, and 15 bases separated the two germline ends. CDR3 length: 15 amino acids.

The table lists this clone with a count of one. The chain employs TRBV5-1 and TRBJ1-6; TRBD1 aligns across 8 bases. Germline loops: CDR1 SGHRS, CDR2 YFSETQ. V gave up 1 base and J gave up 0 bases; unmatched junction bases: 3. This CDR3 is 17 amino acids long. This CDR3 is CASSLWTGSSYNSPLHF. The CDR3 DNA reads as TGCGCCAGCAGCTTGTGGACAGGGAGCTCCTATAATTCACCCCTCCACTTT. Full variable domain (outside the CDR3, taken from reference TRBV5-1 and TRBJ1-6): KAGVTQTPRYLIKTRGQQVTLSCSPISGHRSVSWYQQTPGQGLQFLFEYFSETQRNKGNFPGRFSGRQFSNSRSEMNVSTLELGDSALYLCASSLWTGSSYNSPLHFGNGTRLTVT.

This chain links TRBV19 with TRBJ1-1, with 7 bases lining up with TRBD1. The CDR3 extends over 15 amino acids. CDR1 and CDR2 from the germline V gene are LNHDA and SQIVND (reference sequence). Trimming took 3 bases from V and 1 from J; bases not matched to a gene: 5. The CDR3 sequence: CASSIPGQQNTEAFF. CDR3 nucleotides: TGTGCCAGTAGTATTCCGGGACAGCAGAACACTGAAGCTTTCTTT. The complete variable domain, with remaining parts taken from reference TRBV19 and TRBJ1-1, reads DGGITQSPKYLFRKEGQNVTLSCEQNLNHDAMYWYRQDPGQGLRLIYYSQIVNDFQKGDIAEGYSVSREKKESFPLTVTSAQKNPTAFYLCASSIPGQQNTEAFFGQGTRLTVV.

The chain couples TRBV30 to TRBJ1-3, with TRBD1 as a possible D gene (6 bases). V lost 3 bases, J lost 4 bases, and 16 bases lay in between. This CDR3 is built from 15 residues. Germline CDR1 reads GTSNPN; CDR2 reads SVGIG (reference sequence). The CDR3 reads CAWRADTGSGNTIYF. CDR3 nucleotide sequence: TGTGCCTGGAGGGCAGATACAGGGTCCGGAAACACCATATATTTT.

The V call is TRBV28, the J call TRBJ1-1; 8 nucleotides line up with TRBD1. This CDR3 spans 15 amino acids. The germline V gene encodes CDR1 MDHEN and CDR2 SYDVKM. The trim removed 5 bases at V and 5 bases at J, leaving 10 bases unmatched. The CDR3 protein is CASSTGRTGRTEAFF. The CDR3 DNA sequence: TGTGCCAGCAGTACGGGCCGGACAGGGAGGACTGAAGCTTTCTTT.

The DNA of the CDR3 is TGTGCCAGCAGCCATGGACTCTACCAAGGAGACACCTTC. This gives the protein CASSHGLYQGDTF. The genes are TRBV11-2 and TRBJ1-2; no definite D call. V shed 5 bases and J shed 12 bases, with 19 bases lying between them. Germline lookup yields CDR1 SGHAT and CDR2 FQNNGV. The CDR3 is 13 amino acids.